Sequencing of this T cell receptor (beta chain) was carried out in a study of regulatory T cells in long-lasting Graves disease. Researchers made TCR beta libraries by using iRepertoire HTBI primers and running Arm-PCR on CDR3 regions. MiXCR, applied by TCRdb to the multiplex PCR reads, yields one record per CDR3 protein. The sample includes approximately 270,000 distinct CDR3 sequences, 18% of them seen just once. This clonotype was seen ten or more times. From germline, CDR1 is SGHKS and CDR2 YYEKEE (reference sequence). This CDR3 spans 13 amino acids. V was cut by 0 bases and J by 3 bases, with 6 bases left in between. Specified time point: newly diagnosed GD, antithyroid drugs for less than 3 months. Construction of the TCR library relied on RNA isolated from PBMCs. The sample was also reused in another study, on T cells in Graves' hyperthyroidism and ophthalmopathy.

The material sequenced was peripheral blood mononuclear cells (PBMCs), taken at new diagnosis, from a patient treated with antithyroid drugs. This receptor was taken from a woman aged 25 to 45 with Graves disease. The chain has TRBV5-5 and TRBJ1-1; D unclear. CDR3 DNA: TGTGCCAGCAGCTTGGGGCAGTACACTGAAGCTTTCTTT. Amino acid sequence: CASSLGQYTEAFF.